This T cell receptor beta chain was recorded in a study of B cell selection in AIRE deficiency. The regulatory T cell sort gate was CD4+CD25hiCD127low/negative. Details on this clone: Its specificity is not known.

Overall study results and limits: Roughly 29% of healthy-donor shared Treg TCRbeta sequences appeared in patient Tconv cells. In TCRBV usage, CDR3 length and diversity, patient Tconv and Treg cells matched healthy donors.

Assay used: immunoSEQ multiplex PCR; TCRdb lists only in-frame clones, some missing. The table has approximately 22,000 clones, around 90% seen once. The sequenced sample consisted of CD4+CD25+ Tregs sorted from PBMCs. The origin of this receptor is a human donor in good health.

CDR3 nucleotide sequence: TGTGCCAGCAGTTACTCGCCAGACCTGTCCTACGAGCAGTACTTC. Amino acid sequence: CASSYSPDLSYEQYF. The chain joins TRBV6-6 to TRBJ2-7; D gene ambiguous. Trimming shortened V by 0 bases and J by 1 base, and 10 bases separated the two germline ends. Germline CDR1 reads MNHNY; CDR2 reads SVGAGI (reference sequence). The CDR3 covers 15 residues.